This entry features one T cell receptor (beta chain) sequence. V shed 0 bases and J shed 2 bases, with 13 bases lying between them. Germline CDR1 MNHEY, CDR2 SVGAGI. CDR3 length: 16 residues. These data originate in a study of blood T cell repertoires in COVID-19. Study as a whole: From T cells, B-cell-depleted T cells, or PBMCs came the material, which was cDNA or gDNA.

Original methodology: Amplification of reference gene primers provided the estimated nucleated cell counts. The table came from immunoSEQ multiplex PCR; TCRdb's copy has only in-frame clones and leaves some out. That table gives V, J and clone size, and the DNA gave D and trimming. Among roughly 190,000 clones, 70% to 90% were seen once, and the ten largest hold around 6.6%. This sequence joins TRBV6-5 and TRBJ2-5, with D maybe TRBD1 (5 bases). The source material was peripheral blood. The sequence came from a woman between 40 and 55 years old who had recovered from COVID-19. The CDR3 DNA sequence: TGTGCCAGCAGTTACTCGATAGGGCAGGGACAAGAGACCCAGTACTTC. Translated, it gives CASSYSIGQGQETQYF.